The 11 T cell receptor beta chains given below trace back to one sample, sequenced in a study of response to subunit inactivated influenza vaccine (dated by TCRdb to 2017 to 2018). Preparation of the library involved RT-PCR. Sequencing relied on an Illumina HiSeq 2500. Using fastp at Q25 and MiXCR, TCRdb reprocessed the public reads and kept productive beta chains. Every CDR3 protein is listed once, alongside the most common genes and DNA of its rows. For this sample there are about 520,000 distinct CDR3 sequences; approximately 7.2% appear just once. Jointly, the top ten make up 13% of the sample. This sample comprised PBMCs from blood, obtained around 2 years after vaccination. The receptors shown here come from a man aged 50-75 years who received an inactivated influenza vaccine. Donor details come from another sample of the same person, matched by shared clones.

The genes are TRBV5-1 and TRBJ2-2, with TRBD2 matching 9 bases. V lost 3 bases to trimming and J lost 4 bases; unmatched junction nucleotides: 7. Germline V CDR1 and CDR2: SGHRS, YFSETQ. The CDR3 sequence is 16 residues long. CDR3 sequence (DNA): TGCGCCAGCAGCTCTATAGCGGGAGTGGGCACCGGGGAGCTGTTTTTT. Its protein is CASSSIAGVGTGELFF.

The chain joins TRBV19 to TRBJ1-6, with TRBD1 matching over 8 bases. With V trimmed by 7 bases and J by 8 bases, 7 bases remained unmatched. Germline V gives CDR1 LNHDA, CDR2 SQIVND (reference sequence). CDR3 length equals 14 residues. CDR3 region: CASNPDRGDSPLHF. The CDR3 nucleotides are TGTGCCAGTAACCCCGACAGGGGAGATTCACCCCTCCACTTT. Based on the CDR3 plus reference TRBV19 and TRBJ1-6, the full variable domain is DGGITQSPKYLFRKEGQNVTLSCEQNLNHDAMYWYRQDPGQGLRLIYYSQIVNDFQKGDIAEGYSVSREKKESFPLTVTSAQKNPTAFYLCASNPDRGDSPLHFGNGTRLTVT.

This clonotype was seen only once. A much larger clone differs by one base, so this may be a read error. The CDR3 spells CSARDTGAFSIDTQYF. DNA for the CDR3: TGCAGTGCTAGAGATACAGGGGCTTTTAGCATAGATACGCAGTATTTT. The rearrangement links TRBV20-1 to TRBJ2-3; 7 bases line up with TRBD1. The CDR3 length is 16 residues. The germline V gene has CDR1 DFQATT and CDR2 SNEGSKA (reference sequence).

The chain is built from TRBV7-2 and TRBJ2-1; no definite D call. CDR3 size: 15 residues. The germline CDR1 and CDR2 sequences are SGHTA and FQGNSA. Trimming stripped 1 base from V and 4 bases from J, with 11 bases between. The CDR3 region is CASSLVLSPYNEQFF. CDR3 bases: TGTGCCAGCAGCTTAGTTTTGTCTCCATACAATGAGCAGTTCTTC.

The chain joins TRBV6-2 or TRBV6-3 to TRBJ1-1; TRBD1 might be the D (6 bases). The CDR3 length is 12 residues. Trimming cost V 6 bases and J 10 bases, with 15 bases left between them. Germline CDR1 and CDR2: MNHEY and SVGEGT. The CDR3 DNA follows: TGTGCCAGCAGCCCGCAGGGGTGGGCAGCTTTCTTT. Protein: CASSPQGWAAFF.

Of note for this clonotype: The DNA is left out, because the CDR3 cannot be placed on it with certainty; the CDR3 is given as TCRdb lists it. The CDR3 sequence is CASGTVPAAYSGGNTEAFF. The chain combines TRBV7-6 with TRBJ1-1. The length of the CDR3 is 19 amino acids, counting both ends. Per the germline V gene, CDR1 is SGHVS and CDR2 is FNYEAQ.

This clonotype was seen at least ten times. The chain recombines TRBV7-2 with TRBJ2-2; D uncertain. Germline V gene lookup returns CDR1 SGHTA and CDR2 FQGNSA. The CDR3 runs to 16 residues. V lost 2 bases and J lost 6, with 16 bases in between. The CDR3 spells CASSLLELNFPGELFF. CDR3 sequence (DNA): TGTGCCAGCAGCTTATTGGAGTTGAACTTTCCCGGGGAGCTGTTTTTT. Using reference TRBV7-2 and TRBJ2-2 for the parts outside the CDR3, the full variable domain is GAGVSQSPSNKVTEKGKDVELRCDPISGHTALYWYRQSLGQGLEFLIYFQGNSAPDKSGLPSDRFSAERTGGSVSTLTIQRTQQEDSAVYLCASSLLELNFPGELFFGEGSRLTVL.

The chain has TRBV13 and TRBJ2-5, with TRBD2 matching 11 bases. Germline-derived CDR1 and CDR2 are PRHDT and FYEKMQ (reference sequence). This CDR3 contains 16 residues. J was trimmed by 2 bases and V by 5 bases; bases with no gene match: 7. CDR3 sequence: CASSPHGTSGQETQYF. For the CDR3, the DNA is TGTGCCAGCAGCCCCCATGGGACTAGCGGACAAGAGACCCAGTACTTC.

V and J are TRBV12-3 or TRBV12-4 and TRBJ1-2, with a possible D match to TRBD1 (5 bases). Trimming stripped 2 bases from V and 3 bases from J, with 10 bases between. The CDR3 loop spans 14 amino acids. CDR3 bases: TGTGCCAGCAGTTTAATCGGGGCCCACTATGGCTACACCTTC. It codes for CASSLIGAHYGYTF.

The V gene is TRBV20-1, the J gene TRBJ1-1; D possibly corresponds to TRBD1 (6 bases). The CDR3 has 14 amino acids. Germline CDR1 DFQATT, CDR2 SNEGSKA (reference sequence). Trimming stripped 2 bases from V and 4 bases from J, with 14 bases between. CDR3 sequence (DNA): TGCAGTGCTAGAAGACAGGTACGGGCCACTGAAGCTTTCTTT. This encodes CSARRQVRATEAFF.

This clonotype was seen repeatedly, ten times or more. The V gene is TRBV15, the J gene TRBJ1-3; D is undetermined. CDR1 LNHNV and CDR2 YYDKDF come from the germline V gene (reference sequence). V lost 0 bases to trimming and J lost 2 bases, with 8 bases between them. The CDR3 has 15 amino acids. The DNA for the CDR3 is TGTGCCACCAGCAGAGATCCCCAGGCTGGAAACACCATATATTTT. Translation: CATSRDPQAGNTIYF.